A single sample gave rise to the 21 T cell receptor beta chains below, sequenced in a study of cytomegalovirus exposure and HLA in healthy donors. Primers included in the PCR were 60 Vbeta and 13 Jbeta primers. Sequenced by immunoSEQ multiplex PCR; TCRdb stores in-frame clones only, minus some. In all, the sample yields 60,000 to 65,000 clones. Material for sequencing was PBMCs. These receptors originate from a woman aged 18 to 35 in good health and CMV-seronegative.

CDR3 amino acids: CASSLQAGYGYTF. DNA for the CDR3: TGTGCCAGCAGCTTGCAGGCAGGCTATGGCTACACCTTC. V is TRBV5-5 and J is TRBJ1-2, with D uncertain. The germline V and J ends were trimmed by 1 base and 4 bases, with 8 bases remaining between them. The CDR3 sequence is 13 residues long. Germline assignment: CDR1 SGHKS and CDR2 YYEKEE (reference sequence).

The V call is TRBV29-1, the J call TRBJ1-1; D perhaps matches TRBD1 (5 bases). Germline CDR1 reads SQVTM; CDR2 reads ANQGSEA. CDR3 length: 12 amino acids. Trimming shortened V by 6 bases and J by 0 bases, and 8 bases separated the two germline ends. The CDR3: CSVSRVNTEAFF. Written as DNA, the CDR3 is TGCAGCGTCTCCAGGGTGAACACTGAAGCTTTCTTT.

Details on this clone: At one end, the junction sequence differs from germline, possibly due to a read error. The same CDR3 is also encoded by other DNA sequences in this sample. CDR3 region: CASSPGGTEAFF. The DNA of the CDR3 is TGCGCCAGCAGCCCAGGGGGAACTGAAGCTTTCTTT. V is TRBV6-6 and J is TRBJ1-1, with 7 bases matching TRBD1. The CDR3 spans 12 residues. Per the germline V gene, CDR1 is MNHNY and CDR2 is SVGAGI (reference sequence).

The chain combines TRBV7-9 with TRBJ2-7, with 9 bases matching TRBD1. Trimming cost V 1 base and J 9 bases; bases outside gene matches: 10. The germline CDR1 and CDR2 sequences are SEHNR and FQNEAQ (reference sequence). CDR3 length: 15 amino acids. For the CDR3, the DNA is TGTGCCAGCAGCTTAGGGCCGGGACAGGGAATGTGGCAGTACTTC. This gives the protein CASSLGPGQGMWQYF.

The chain couples TRBV29-1 to TRBJ1-1; D not resolved. Germline CDR1 and CDR2: SQVTM and ANQGSEA. The V end was cut by 4 bases, the J end by 0 bases, with 6 bases between. This CDR3 is 12 amino acids long. For the CDR3, the DNA is TGCAGCGTTGGAGGAGTGAACACTGAAGCTTTCTTT. Its translation is CSVGGVNTEAFF.

The chain couples TRBV27 to TRBJ1-2; TRBD1 agrees at 9 bases. Germline V gene lookup returns CDR1 MNHEY and CDR2 SMNVEV (reference sequence). This CDR3 is built from 15 residues. V was pared by 3 bases and J by 3 bases, with 5 bases of the junction left unmatched. CDR3 nucleotides: TGTGCCAGCAGTTTCCAACGGGACAGGGACTATGGCTACACCTTC. Its protein product is CASSFQRDRDYGYTF.

The CDR3 reads CALTGESTGELFF. In DNA form, the CDR3 reads TGTGCCTTGACAGGGGAGTCCACCGGGGAGCTGTTTTTT. This chain uses TRBV30 with TRBJ2-2; 8 bases match TRBD1. Germline V gives CDR1 GTSNPN, CDR2 SVGIG (reference sequence). The junction had 5 bases not matched to a gene; V was cut back by 7 bases and J by 4 bases. This CDR3 comprises 13 residues.

The chain recombines TRBV5-1 with TRBJ1-4, with D possibly being TRBD1 (5 bases). Between the trimmed V and J ends, which lost 3 bases and 8 bases, there was a span of 20 bases. Looked up from germline, CDR1 is SGHRS and CDR2 is YFSETQ. This CDR3 is built from 16 residues. CDR3: CASSWRQTLGGEKLFF. In DNA, the CDR3 is TGCGCCAGCAGCTGGAGACAGACTCTGGGAGGCGAAAAACTGTTTTTT.

The chain recombines TRBV11-3 with TRBJ2-7; 7 bases line up with TRBD2. Per the germline V gene, CDR1 is SGHNT and CDR2 is YENEEA. The CDR3 totals 15 residues. V trimming: 5 bases; J trimming: 2 bases; junction bases outside the gene matches: 9. Written as DNA, the CDR3 is TGTGCCAGCAGCCCCCCCGGAGCGGGACCCTACGAGCAGTACTTC. It specifies CASSPPGAGPYEQYF. Full variable domain (outside the CDR3, taken from reference TRBV11-3 and TRBJ2-7): EAGVVQSPRYKIIEKKQPVAFWCNPISGHNTLYWYLQNLGQGPELLIRYENEEAVDDSQLPKDRFSAERLKGVDSTLKIQPAELGDSAVYLCASSPPGAGPYEQYFGPGTRLTVT.

This chain joins TRBV30 and TRBJ2-1, with 10 bases lining up with TRBD2. V dropped 4 bases and J dropped 10; count of bases not matched to a gene: 13. Germline V gene lookup returns CDR1 GTSNPN and CDR2 SVGIG (reference sequence). The CDR3 is 15 amino acids. CDR3 region: CAWIKREGGIREQFF. The CDR3 DNA is TGTGCCTGGATCAAGCGGGAGGGGGGAATAAGGGAGCAGTTCTTC. Together with reference TRBV30 and TRBJ2-1, the CDR3 gives the full variable domain: SQTIHQWPATLVQPVGSPLSLECTVEGTSNPNLYWYRQAAGRGLQLLFYSVGIGQISSEVPQNLSASRPQDRQFILSSKKLLLSDSGFYLCAWIKREGGIREQFFGPGTRLTVL.

The CDR3 DNA sequence: TGCGCCAGCACCCCCAAACAGAGGGACAGCGCCTACGAGCAGTACTTC. Protein sequence: CASTPKQRDSAYEQYF. The V and J genes are TRBV10-2 and TRBJ2-7, with 7 bases matching TRBD1. There are 16 residues in the CDR3. With 7 bases clipped from V and 2 bases from J, the junction kept 14 bases outside the gene matches. Germline loops: CDR1 WSHSY, CDR2 SAAADI.

This rearrangement joins TRBV5-1 to TRBJ2-3, with D possibly matching TRBD2 (5 bases). CDR3 length: 13 amino acids. Germline V CDR1 and CDR2: SGHRS, YFSETQ. Trimming removed 4 bases from V and 1 base from J, with 7 bases in between. In DNA, the CDR3 is TGCGCCAGCAGCGGGAGAGGCACAGATACGCAGTATTTT. Translated: CASSGRGTDTQYF.

V is TRBV7-9 and J is TRBJ1-1; no firm D call. This CDR3 comprises 14 residues. Germline values: CDR1 SEHNR, CDR2 FQNEAQ (reference sequence). V dropped 1 base and J dropped 3 bases, with 9 bases sitting between them. Written as DNA, the CDR3 is TGTGCCAGCAGCTTAGTCGTTCCCCACACTGAAGCTTTCTTT. It codes for CASSLVVPHTEAFF.

The J gene is TRBJ1-5, the V gene TRBV12-5; TRBD1 matches 8 bases. V shed 4 bases, J shed 2 bases, and the junction held 10 bases outside the gene matches. Germline lookup yields CDR1 LGHNT and CDR2 FRNRAP. The CDR3 contains 17 residues. The CDR3 nucleotides read TGTGCTAGTGGTTGGGGGACAGGCTCTTTGGGCAATCAGCCCCAGCATTTT. As protein: CASGWGTGSLGNQPQHF. The whole variable domain, remainder taken from reference TRBV12-5 and TRBJ1-5, is DARVTQTPRHKVTEMGQEVTMRCQPILGHNTVFWYRQTMMQGLELLAYFRNRAPLDDSGMPKDRFSAEMPDATLATLKIQPSEPRDSAVYFCASGWGTGSLGNQPQHFGDGTRLSIL.

This rearrangement joins TRBV10-1 to TRBJ2-4, with a weak D call TRBD1 (7 bases). The germline V gene encodes CDR1 WNHNN and CDR2 SYGVQD (reference sequence). This CDR3 is built from 18 residues. Trimming took off 6 bases at V and 0 bases at J, with 21 bases between the two ends. CDR3 amino acids: CASRDYYRGLGAKNIQYF. The CDR3 DNA reads as TGCGCCAGCAGGGACTACTACAGGGGTCTAGGAGCCAAAAACATTCAGTACTTC.

V and J are TRBV30 and TRBJ1-3; no firm D call. The V gene's germline CDR1 is GTSNPN and CDR2 SVGIG (reference sequence). V dropped 7 bases and J dropped 2 bases, with 15 bases sitting between them. This CDR3 is 14 amino acids long. In nucleotides, the CDR3 is TGTGCCTTCCAGGCGGGATACCCTGGAAACACCATATATTTT. Its protein product is CAFQAGYPGNTIYF.

The chain links TRBV27 to TRBJ2-5, with D possibly being TRBD2 (5 bases). V was cut by 0 bases and J by 5 bases, with 13 bases left in between. The CDR3 is 15 residues long. The germline V gene encodes CDR1 MNHEY and CDR2 SMNVEV (reference sequence). CDR3 region: CASSLSVRGLETQYF. Written as DNA, the CDR3 is TGTGCCAGCAGTTTATCAGTCCGAGGGTTGGAGACCCAGTACTTC.

The chain combines TRBV18 with TRBJ1-1; D is uncertain. Germline lookup yields CDR1 KGHSH and CDR2 LQKENI. The CDR3 is 15 residues long. V dropped 3 bases and J dropped 0 bases, with 11 bases sitting between them. The chain's CDR3 is CASSPAARVNTEAFF. Here the CDR3 DNA reads TGTGCCAGCTCACCGGCCGCGAGGGTGAACACTGAAGCTTTCTTT.

CDR3 sequence (DNA): TGTGCCAGCAGTCAGCCGGGAGCCACGAACACCGGGGAGCTGTTTTTT. As protein: CASSQPGATNTGELFF. The genes are TRBV28 and TRBJ2-2, with a possible D match to TRBD2 (6 bases). From germline, CDR1 is MDHEN and CDR2 SYDVKM. The CDR3 runs to 16 residues. V dropped 5 bases and J dropped 0 bases, with 13 bases sitting between them.

The genes are TRBV2 and TRBJ1-3; TRBD1 is a possible D gene (6 bases). Deletions cut 5 bases from V and 4 bases from J, with 9 bases between. The CDR3 is 13 residues long. The germline V gene has CDR1 SNHLY and CDR2 FYNNEI. CDR3 DNA sequence: TGTGCCAGCAGTATGGACAGAGGAAACACCATATATTTT. Protein: CASSMDRGNTIYF.

The J gene is TRBJ1-2, the V gene TRBV5-6; 10 bases fit TRBD1. This CDR3 is built from 13 residues. Trimming removed 5 bases from V and 8 bases from J; junction bases left unmatched: 6. Germline loops: CDR1 SGHDT, CDR2 YYEEEE. The CDR3 sequence is CASRRPGQGGYTF. The CDR3, as DNA: TGTGCCAGCAGACGCCCGGGACAGGGGGGCTACACCTTC. Full variable domain (missing parts from reference TRBV5-6 and TRBJ1-2): DAGVTQSPTHLIKTRGQQVTLRCSPKSGHDTVSWYQQALGQGPQFIFQYYEEEERQRGNFPDRFSGHQFPNYSSELNVNALLLGDSALYLCASRRPGQGGYTFGSGTRLTVV.